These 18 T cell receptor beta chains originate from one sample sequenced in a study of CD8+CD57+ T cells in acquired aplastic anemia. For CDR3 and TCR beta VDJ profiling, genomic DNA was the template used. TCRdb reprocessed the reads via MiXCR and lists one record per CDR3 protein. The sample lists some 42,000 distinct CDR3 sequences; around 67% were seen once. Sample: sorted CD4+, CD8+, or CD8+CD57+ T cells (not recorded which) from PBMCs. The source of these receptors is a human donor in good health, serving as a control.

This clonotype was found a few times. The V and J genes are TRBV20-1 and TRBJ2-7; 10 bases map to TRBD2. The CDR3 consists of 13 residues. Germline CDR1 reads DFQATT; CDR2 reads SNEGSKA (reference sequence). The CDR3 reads CSAGLAEPYEQYF. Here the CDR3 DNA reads TGCAGCGCCGGACTAGCGGAACCCTACGAGCAGTACTTC.

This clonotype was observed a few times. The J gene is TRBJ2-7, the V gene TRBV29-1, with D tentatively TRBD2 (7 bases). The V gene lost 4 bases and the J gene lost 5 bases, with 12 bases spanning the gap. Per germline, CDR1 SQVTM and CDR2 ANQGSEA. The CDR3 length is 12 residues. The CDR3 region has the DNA TGCAGCGTTGGGCCGGGGGGCCACGAGCAGTACTTC. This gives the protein CSVGPGGHEQYF.

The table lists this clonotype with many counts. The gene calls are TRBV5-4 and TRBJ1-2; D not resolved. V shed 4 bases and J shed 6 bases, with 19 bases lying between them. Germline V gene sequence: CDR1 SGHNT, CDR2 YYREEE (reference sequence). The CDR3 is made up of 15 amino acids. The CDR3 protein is CASSLEPTEFDGYTF. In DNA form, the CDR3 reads TGTGCCAGCAGCCTAGAGCCGACTGAATTTGATGGCTACACCTTC.

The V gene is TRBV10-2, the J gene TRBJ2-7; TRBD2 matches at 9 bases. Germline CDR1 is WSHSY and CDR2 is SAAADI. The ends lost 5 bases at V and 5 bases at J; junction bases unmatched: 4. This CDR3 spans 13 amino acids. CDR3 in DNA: TGCGCCAGCAGTCAGGGACTAGCTAACGAGCAGTACTTC. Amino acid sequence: CASSQGLANEQYF.

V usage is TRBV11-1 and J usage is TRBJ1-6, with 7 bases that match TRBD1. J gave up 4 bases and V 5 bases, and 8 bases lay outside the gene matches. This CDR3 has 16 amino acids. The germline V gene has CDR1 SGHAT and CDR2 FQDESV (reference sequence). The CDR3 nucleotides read TGTGCCAGCAGCCCCGGGACAGAGGGTTATAATTCACCCCTCCACTTT. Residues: CASSPGTEGYNSPLHF.

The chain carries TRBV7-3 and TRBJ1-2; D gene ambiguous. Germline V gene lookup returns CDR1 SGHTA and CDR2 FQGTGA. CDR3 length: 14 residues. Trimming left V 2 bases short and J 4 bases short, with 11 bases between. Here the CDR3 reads CASSLLGGGYGYTF. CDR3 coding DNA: TGTGCCAGCAGCTTACTAGGAGGTGGCTATGGCTACACCTTC.

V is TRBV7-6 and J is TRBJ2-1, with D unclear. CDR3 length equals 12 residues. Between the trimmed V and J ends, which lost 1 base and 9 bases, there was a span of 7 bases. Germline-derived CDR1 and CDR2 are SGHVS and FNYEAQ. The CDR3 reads CASSLVQAEQFF. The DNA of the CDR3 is TGTGCCAGCAGCTTAGTTCAGGCTGAGCAGTTCTTC.

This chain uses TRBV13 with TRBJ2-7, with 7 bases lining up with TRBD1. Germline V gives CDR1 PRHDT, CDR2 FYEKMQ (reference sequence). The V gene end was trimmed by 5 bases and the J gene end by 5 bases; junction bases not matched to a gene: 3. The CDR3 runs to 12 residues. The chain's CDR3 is CASSPDRDEQYF. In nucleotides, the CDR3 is TGTGCCAGCAGCCCAGACAGGGACGAGCAGTACTTC.

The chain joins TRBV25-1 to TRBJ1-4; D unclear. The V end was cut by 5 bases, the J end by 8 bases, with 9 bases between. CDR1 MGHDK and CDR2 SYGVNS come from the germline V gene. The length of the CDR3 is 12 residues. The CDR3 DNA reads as TGTGCCAGCAGTCTTTGGGGAGAAAAACTGTTTTTT. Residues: CASSLWGEKLFF.

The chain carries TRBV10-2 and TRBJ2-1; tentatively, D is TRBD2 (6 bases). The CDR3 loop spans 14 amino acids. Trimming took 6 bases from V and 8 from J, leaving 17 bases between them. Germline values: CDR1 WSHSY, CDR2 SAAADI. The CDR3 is CASSIREESDEQFF. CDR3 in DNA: TGCGCCAGCAGCATCAGGGAGGAGAGCGATGAGCAGTTCTTC.

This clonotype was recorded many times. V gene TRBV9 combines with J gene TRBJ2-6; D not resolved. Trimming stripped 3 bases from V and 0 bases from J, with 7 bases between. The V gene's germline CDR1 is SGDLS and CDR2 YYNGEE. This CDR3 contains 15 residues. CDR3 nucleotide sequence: TGTGCCAGCAGCGGTAAGAGCTCTGGGGCCAACGTCCTGACTTTC. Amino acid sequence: CASSGKSSGANVLTF.

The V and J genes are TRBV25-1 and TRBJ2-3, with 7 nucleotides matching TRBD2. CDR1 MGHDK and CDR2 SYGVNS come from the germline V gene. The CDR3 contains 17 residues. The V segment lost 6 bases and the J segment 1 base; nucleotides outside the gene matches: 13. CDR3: CASSETWRESGTDTQYF. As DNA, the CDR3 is TGTGCCAGCAGCGAGACTTGGCGGGAGAGTGGCACAGATACGCAGTATTTT.

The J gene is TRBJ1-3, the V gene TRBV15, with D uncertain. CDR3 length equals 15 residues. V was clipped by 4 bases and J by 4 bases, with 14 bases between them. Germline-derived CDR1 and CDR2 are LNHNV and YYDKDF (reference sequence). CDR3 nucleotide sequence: TGTGCCACCAGCACCGAAGGCGGGGTGGGAAACACCATATATTTT. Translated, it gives CATSTEGGVGNTIYF.

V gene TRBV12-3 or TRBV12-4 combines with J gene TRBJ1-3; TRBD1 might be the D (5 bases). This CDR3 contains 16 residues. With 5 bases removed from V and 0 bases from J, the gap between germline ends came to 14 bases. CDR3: CASSLRGRISGNTIYF. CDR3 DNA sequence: TGTGCCAGCAGTCTGAGGGGCAGGATCTCTGGAAACACCATATATTTT.

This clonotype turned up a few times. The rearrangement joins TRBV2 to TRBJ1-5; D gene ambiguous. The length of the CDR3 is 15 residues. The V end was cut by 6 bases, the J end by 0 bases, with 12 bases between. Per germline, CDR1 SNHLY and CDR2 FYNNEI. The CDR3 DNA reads TGTGCCAGCAGACGGAGCTCCGATAGCAATCAGCCCCAGCATTTT. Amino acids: CASRRSSDSNQPQHF.

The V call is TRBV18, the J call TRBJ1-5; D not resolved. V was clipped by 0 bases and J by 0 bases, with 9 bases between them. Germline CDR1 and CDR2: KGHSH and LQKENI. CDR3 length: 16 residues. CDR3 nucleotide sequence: TGTGCCAGCTCACCACCGAGGCAGAGTAGCAATCAGCCCCAGCATTTT. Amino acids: CASSPPRQSSNQPQHF.

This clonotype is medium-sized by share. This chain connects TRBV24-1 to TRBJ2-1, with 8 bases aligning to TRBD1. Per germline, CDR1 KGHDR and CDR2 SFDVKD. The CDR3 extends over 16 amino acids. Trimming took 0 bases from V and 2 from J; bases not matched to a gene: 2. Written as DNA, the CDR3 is TGTGCCACCAGTGATTTGCAGGGGGCCACCTACAATGAGCAGTTCTTC. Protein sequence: CATSDLQGATYNEQFF.

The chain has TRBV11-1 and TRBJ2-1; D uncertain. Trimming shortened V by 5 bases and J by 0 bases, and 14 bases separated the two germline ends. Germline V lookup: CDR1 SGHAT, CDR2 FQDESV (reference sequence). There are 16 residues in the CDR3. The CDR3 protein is CASSPPETYSYNEQFF. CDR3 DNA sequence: TGTGCCAGCAGCCCACCTGAGACTTACTCCTACAATGAGCAGTTCTTC.